Listed below are T cell receptor beta chains from one sample, sequenced in a study of blood T cell repertoires in COVID-19. Sequenced by immunoSEQ multiplex PCR; TCRdb stores in-frame clones only, minus some. The table shows fewer than 350,000 clones, with 88% occurring only once. The specimen sequenced was PBMCs or T cells enriched from blood (not recorded which). The receptor set was obtained from a woman in her thirties who had recovered from COVID-19. The CDR3 runs from the conserved cysteine through the conserved F or W. A D gene is named only where the DNA matches it firmly. Clone size is stated in some rows and not others, as once, few, many or a class when expanded.

clone size	J gene	D gene	V gene	CDR3 DNA	CDR3 protein
few	TRBJ1-2	NA	TRBV27	TGTGCCAGCAGTTTATCGGCGAGTTCAGGGATAAACTATGGCTACACCTTC	CASSLSASSGINYGYTF
NA	TRBJ2-2	NA	TRBV30	TGTGCCTGGAGACGCAGGGGGGTCACCGGGGAGCTGTTTTTT	CAWRRRGVTGELFF
NA	TRBJ1-2	TRBD1	TRBV13	TGTGCCAGCAGCTTAGGGACAGGGGGAGGCTACACCTTC	CASSLGTGGGYTF
NA	TRBJ2-5	NA	TRBV5-4	TGTGCCAGCAGCTCCACTAGCTCGGAGACCCAGTACTTC	CASSSTSSETQYF
once	TRBJ2-7	TRBD1	TRBV27	TGTGCCAGCAGTCCGCTGATCCTCCGGGACAGGTTCTACGAGCAGTACTTC	CASSPLILRDRFYEQYF
NA	TRBJ1-2	NA	TRBV11-1	TGTGCCAGCAGCTTAGGGCAGGACTATGGCTACACCTTC	CASSLGQDYGYTF
NA	TRBJ1-6	NA	TRBV9	TGTGCCAGCAGCGTATCCCCTGTTGCGTCGGATTCACCCCTCCACTTT	CASSVSPVASDSPLHF
NA	TRBJ1-2	NA	TRBV4-2	TGTGCCAGCAGCCAAGAGTGGGGGGTAGTATATGGCTACACCTTC	CASSQEWGVVYGYTF
few	TRBJ1-1	TRBD1	TRBV7-9	TGTGCCAGCAGCCCATACCAACAGGGGGACACTGAAGCTTTCTTT	CASSPYQQGDTEAFF
NA	TRBJ1-1	NA	TRBV4-3	TGCGCCAGCAGCCAAGATCGGGCGGTATCGGAGGCTGAAGCTTTCTTT	CASSQDRAVSEAEAFF
NA	TRBJ2-5	TRBD2	TRBV5-1	TGCGCCAGCAGGCTGGCCGGGACTAGCGGAGAGACCCAGTACTTC	CASRLAGTSGETQYF
NA	TRBJ2-5	TRBD2	TRBV30	TGTGCCTGGACTAGCGGGGGGGCCGAGACCCAGTACTTC	CAWTSGGAETQYF
NA	TRBJ1-2	TRBD1	TRBV19	TGTGCCAGTAGCCGAGGACAGGGGGCGCCGGGCCTCTATGGCTACACCTTC	CASSRGQGAPGLYGYTF
NA	TRBJ2-5	TRBD1	TRBV5-1	TGCGCCAGCAGCTTACAGGGGACCCAAGAGACCCAGTACTTC	CASSLQGTQETQYF
NA	TRBJ2-5	TRBD2	TRBV7-9	TGTGCCAGCGAACTAAGGTCTAGCGGAGAGGAAGAGACCCAGTACTTC	CASELRSSGEEETQYF
NA	TRBJ2-7	TRBD2	TRBV30	TGTGCCTGGAGTGTAAGCGGGAACTCGAGGTACGAGCAGTACTTC	CAWSVSGNSRYEQYF
few	TRBJ1-5	NA	TRBV7-8	TGTGCCAGCAGCCGAAGAGGGGACACATATCAGCCCCAGCATTTT	CASSRRGDTYQPQHF
few	TRBJ1-2	NA	TRBV19	TGTGCCAGTAAAGACACACCGAACCTCTATGGCTACACCTTC	CASKDTPNLYGYTF